This T cell receptor beta chain is drawn from a study of blood T cells in healthy people across ages. The CDR3 covers 13 residues. CDR1 DFQATT and CDR2 SNEGSKA come from the germline V gene (reference sequence). The second PCR ran roughly 6 to 11 cycles with a sample-barcoded 5' primer and J-beta primers. Tagging of each cDNA molecule was performed by a template-switch adaptor with 12 random nucleotides. TCRdb called the 5' RACE reads again in MiXCR, with one record for every CDR3 protein. The table includes around 1,000,000 distinct CDR3 sequences, 25% detected once. Findings and caveats of the study: Measured against age, TCR beta diversity per million T cells decreased in a roughly linear manner.

A remark on this clonotype: The antigen remains undetermined.

These records were also assigned to another study, of T cells of mothers and their children.

The chain joins TRBV20-1 to TRBJ2-5; 7 bases are shared with TRBD1. The J call may be in error: the DNA end matches TRBJ2-7 better. What was sequenced was blood. The clonotype originates from a girl aged 2 to 9 in good health. The CDR3 sequence is CSAPGQNSYEQYF. The CDR3, as DNA: TGCAGTGCCCCGGGACAGAACTCCTACGAGCAGTACTTC.